This T cell receptor (beta chain) comes out of a study of T cell repertoires in cytomegalovirus infection. The overall study: Both recently identified HLA-C-restricted and well-studied HLA-B-restricted CMV epitopes were used in the study. Public TCR beta signatures indicated both CMV infection and matching HLA type.

The V end lost 5 bases, the J end lost 2 bases, and 10 bases lay between the germline ends. In germline, CDR1 is MNHEY, CDR2 SVGEGT. This CDR3 has 13 amino acids. A single record per CDR3 protein comes from TCRdb applying MiXCR to the reads. The data contain around 300,000 distinct CDR3 sequences, roughly 25% of them seen just once; the ten biggest clones take up about an eighth. General study points: The cumulative frequency of public TCR beta families distinguished individuals who carried CMV together with the relevant HLA.

For this clonotype: Its matching antigen is unknown.

Sequenced here: cultured PBMCs, sampled from culture after CMV antigen stimulation. V is TRBV6-2 or TRBV6-3 and J is TRBJ2-7, with D unclear. The sequence derives from a human donor in good health (CMV status not recorded). Some clones in this sample may be carry-over from other donors' samples. CDR3 in amino acids: CASSAPPAYEQYF. In DNA, the CDR3 is TGTGCCAGCAGTGCTCCACCGGCCTACGAGCAGTACTTC.